The clone carrying this T cell receptor beta chain occurred a few times. These data come from a study of identical twins. TCRdb redid the calling of the 5' RACE reads with MiXCR, one entry per CDR3 protein. The data hold roughly 750,000 distinct CDR3 sequences, with 21% observed a single time. The CDR3 length is 10 residues. The germline gives CDR1 DFQATT, CDR2 SNEGSKA (reference sequence). The sample also formed part of further work on T cells expressing NK-cell markers.

This receptor was obtained from a woman in her late teens or twenties in good health. This rearrangement joins TRBV20-1 to TRBJ1-4; D gene uncertain. Sequencing was done on a sample of PBMCs. The CDR3 loop is CITINEKLFF. Here the CDR3 DNA reads TGCATTACTATTAATGAAAAACTGTTTTTT.